One sample yielded the 2 T cell receptor beta chains listed below, sequenced in a study of T cells after posttransplantation cyclophosphamide. The method was immunoSEQ multiplex PCR; TCRdb's version includes in-frame clones alone and lacks a portion of them. Of roughly 19,000 clones in the sample, 74% were seen once. Treatment was busulfan-fludarabine conditioning, a marrow graft, and cyclophosphamide on days +3 and +4. The material was PBMCs, obtained after an allogeneic stem cell transplant with post-transplant cyclophosphamide. The receptors shown here come from a male patient between 25 and 39 years old who received an allogeneic stem cell transplant from a related donor, was CMV-positive, and had acute GVHD only. The graft donor may be the source of some T cells.

This chain uses TRBV5-1 with TRBJ2-3, with TRBD2 matching 11 bases. The CDR3 consists of 18 residues. Germline V gene lookup returns CDR1 SGHRS and CDR2 YFSETQ. Unmatched junction bases numbered 13, after V lost 4 bases and J lost 3 bases. In DNA, the CDR3 is TGCGCCAGCAGCACTACTAGCGGGGGCCACCTAGGGACAGATACGCAGTATTTT. Its translation: CASSTTSGGHLGTDTQYF.

This clone has more than one count but fewer than ten. The V call is TRBV2, the J call TRBJ1-2; D gene uncertain. CDR3 length: 12 amino acids. V lost 2 bases, J lost 8 bases, and 9 bases lay in between. CDR1 and CDR2 (germline): SNHLY, FYNNEI. The CDR3 DNA sequence: TGTGCCAGCAGTGAACGGGGTGGCGGCTACACCTTC. This encodes CASSERGGGYTF.